The present entry profiles one T cell receptor beta chain with its context. Germline CDR1 is GTSNPN and CDR2 is SVGIG (reference sequence). The CDR3 has 13 residues. V trimming: 2 bases; J trimming: 8 bases; junction bases outside the gene matches: 7. The data derive from a study of blood T cell repertoires in COVID-19. At the level of the study: The origin of the acute and convalescent COVID-19 samples was the United States, Italy and Spain. The cDNA or gDNA used as material had been derived from T cells, B-cell-depleted T cells, or PBMCs.

Under the authors' procedure: By means of reference gene primer amplification, nucleated cell counts were estimated. Here immunoSEQ multiplex PCR was the method, and the copy in TCRdb shows in-frame clones only, minus some. V and J calls and clone size are copied from that table; D and trimming were computed from the DNA. Counted here are some 130,000 clones, less than 90% occurring once; the ten biggest clones make up 1.9%. Sequencing used peripheral blood. The genes are TRBV30 and TRBJ1-2, with 8 bases lining up with TRBD1. The sequence derives from a man between 70 and 80 years old with acute or convalescent COVID-19. The CDR3 DNA sequence: TGTGCCTGGAGTACGGACAGGGCGAGGGGCTACACCTTC. It encodes CAWSTDRARGYTF.